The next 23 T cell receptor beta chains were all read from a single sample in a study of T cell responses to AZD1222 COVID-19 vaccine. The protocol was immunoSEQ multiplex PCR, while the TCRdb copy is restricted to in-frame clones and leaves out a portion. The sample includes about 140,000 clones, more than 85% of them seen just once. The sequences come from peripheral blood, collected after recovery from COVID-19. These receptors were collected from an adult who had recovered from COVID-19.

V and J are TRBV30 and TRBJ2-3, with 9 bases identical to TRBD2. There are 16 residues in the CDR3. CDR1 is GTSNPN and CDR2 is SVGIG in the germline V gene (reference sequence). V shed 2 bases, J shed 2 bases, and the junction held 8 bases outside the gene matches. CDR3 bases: TGTGCCTGGAGTAGGGGGGCTAGCGGGATCACAGATACGCAGTATTTT. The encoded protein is CAWSRGASGITDTQYF.

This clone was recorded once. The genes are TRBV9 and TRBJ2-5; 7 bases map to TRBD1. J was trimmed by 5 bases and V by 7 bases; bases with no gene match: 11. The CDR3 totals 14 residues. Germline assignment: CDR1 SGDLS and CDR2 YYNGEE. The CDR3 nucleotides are TGTGCCAGCGGAACAGGGACAGACGTTGAGACCCAGTACTTC. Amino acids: CASGTGTDVETQYF.

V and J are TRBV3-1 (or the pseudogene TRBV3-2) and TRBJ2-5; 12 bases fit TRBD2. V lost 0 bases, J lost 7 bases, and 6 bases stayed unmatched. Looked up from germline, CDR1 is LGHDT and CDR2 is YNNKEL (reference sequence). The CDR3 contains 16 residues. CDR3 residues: CASSQDLMTSGGTQYF. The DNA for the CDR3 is TGTGCCAGCAGCCAAGATCTGATGACTAGCGGGGGGACCCAGTACTTC.

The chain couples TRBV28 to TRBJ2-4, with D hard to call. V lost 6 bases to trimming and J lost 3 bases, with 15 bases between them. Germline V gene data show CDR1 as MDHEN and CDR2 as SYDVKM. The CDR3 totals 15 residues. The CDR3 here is CASSVIEEGKNIQYF. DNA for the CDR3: TGTGCCAGCAGCGTCATAGAGGAAGGCAAAAACATTCAGTACTTC.

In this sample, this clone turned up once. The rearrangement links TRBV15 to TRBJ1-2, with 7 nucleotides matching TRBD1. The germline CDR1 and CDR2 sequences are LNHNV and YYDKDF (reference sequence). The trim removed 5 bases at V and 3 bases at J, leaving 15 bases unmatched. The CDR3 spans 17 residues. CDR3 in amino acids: CATSRGETGISDYGYTF. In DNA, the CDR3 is TGTGCCACCAGCCGGGGGGAGACAGGGATCTCCGACTATGGCTACACCTTC.

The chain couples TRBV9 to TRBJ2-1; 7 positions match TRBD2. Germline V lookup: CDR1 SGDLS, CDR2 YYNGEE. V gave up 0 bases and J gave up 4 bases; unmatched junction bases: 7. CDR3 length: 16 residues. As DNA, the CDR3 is TGTGCCAGCAGCGTAGGTGGGCTAGCGGATTACAATGAGCAGTTCTTC. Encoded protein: CASSVGGLADYNEQFF.

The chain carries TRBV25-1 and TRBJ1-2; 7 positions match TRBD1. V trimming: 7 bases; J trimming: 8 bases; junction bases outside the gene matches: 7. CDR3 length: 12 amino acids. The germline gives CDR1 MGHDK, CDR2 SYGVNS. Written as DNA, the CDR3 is TGTGCCAGCAAGGGAGGGGGCGAGGGCTACACCTTC. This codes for CASKGGGEGYTF.

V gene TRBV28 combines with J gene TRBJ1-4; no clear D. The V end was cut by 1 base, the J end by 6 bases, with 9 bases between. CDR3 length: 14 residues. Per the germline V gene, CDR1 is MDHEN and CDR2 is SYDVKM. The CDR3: CASSLLGSYEKLFF. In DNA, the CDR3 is TGTGCCAGCAGTTTATTGGGGTCCTATGAAAAACTGTTTTTT.

CDR3: CASSDRTGSYNEQFF. Written as DNA, the CDR3 is TGTGCCAGCAGCGACAGGACAGGGAGCTACAATGAGCAGTTCTTC. The rearrangement links TRBV5-6 to TRBJ2-1; 8 nucleotides align to TRBD1. This CDR3 has 15 residues. V was pared by 4 bases and J by 3 bases, with 6 bases of the junction left unmatched. The germline CDR1 and CDR2 sequences are SGHDT and YYEEEE.

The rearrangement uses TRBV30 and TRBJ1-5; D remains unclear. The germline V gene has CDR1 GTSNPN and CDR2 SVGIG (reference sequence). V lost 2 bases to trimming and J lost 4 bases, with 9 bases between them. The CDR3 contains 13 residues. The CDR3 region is CAWSYTANQPQHF. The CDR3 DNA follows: TGTGCCTGGAGTTATACAGCGAATCAGCCCCAGCATTTT. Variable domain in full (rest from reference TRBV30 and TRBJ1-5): SQTIHQWPATLVQPVGSPLSLECTVEGTSNPNLYWYRQAAGRGLQLLFYSVGIGQISSEVPQNLSASRPQDRQFILSSKKLLLSDSGFYLCAWSYTANQPQHFGDGTRLSIL.

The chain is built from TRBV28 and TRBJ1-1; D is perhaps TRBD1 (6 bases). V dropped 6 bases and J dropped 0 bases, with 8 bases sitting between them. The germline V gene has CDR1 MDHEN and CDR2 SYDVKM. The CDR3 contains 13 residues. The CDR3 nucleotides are TGTGCCAGCAGGTCAGGGGTGAACACTGAAGCTTTCTTT. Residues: CASRSGVNTEAFF.

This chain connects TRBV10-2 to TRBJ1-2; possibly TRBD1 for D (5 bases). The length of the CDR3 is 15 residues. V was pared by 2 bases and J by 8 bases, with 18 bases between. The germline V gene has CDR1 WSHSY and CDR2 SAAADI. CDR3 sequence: CASSEAGGVFGGYTF. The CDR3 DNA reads TGCGCCAGCAGTGAGGCGGGAGGGGTTTTCGGCGGCTACACCTTC.

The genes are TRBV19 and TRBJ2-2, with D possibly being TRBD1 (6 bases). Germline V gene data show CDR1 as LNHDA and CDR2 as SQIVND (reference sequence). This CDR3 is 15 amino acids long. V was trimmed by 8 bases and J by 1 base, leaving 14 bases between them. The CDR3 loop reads CASEGDTKNTGELFF. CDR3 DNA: TGTGCCAGTGAAGGGGACACGAAGAACACCGGGGAGCTGTTTTTT.

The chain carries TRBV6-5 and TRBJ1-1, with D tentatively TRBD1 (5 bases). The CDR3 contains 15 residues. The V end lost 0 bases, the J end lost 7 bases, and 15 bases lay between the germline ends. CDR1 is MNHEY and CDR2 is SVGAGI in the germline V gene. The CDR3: CASSYSSSLGGEAFF. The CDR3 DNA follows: TGTGCCAGCAGTTACTCTTCCAGCCTGGGGGGTGAAGCTTTCTTT.

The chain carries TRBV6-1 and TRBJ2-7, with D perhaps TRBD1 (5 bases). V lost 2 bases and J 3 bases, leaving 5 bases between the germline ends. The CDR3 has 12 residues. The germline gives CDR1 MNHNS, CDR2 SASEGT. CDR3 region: CASSEQGYEQYF. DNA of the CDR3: TGTGCCAGCAGTGAACAGGGCTACGAGCAGTACTTC.

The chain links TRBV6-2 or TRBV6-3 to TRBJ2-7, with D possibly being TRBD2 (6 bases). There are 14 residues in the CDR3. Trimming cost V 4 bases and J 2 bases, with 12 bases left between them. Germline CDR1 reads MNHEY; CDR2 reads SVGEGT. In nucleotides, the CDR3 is TGTGCCAGCAGTTCGTTCAGGGAGGCCTACGAGCAGTACTTC. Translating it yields CASSSFREAYEQYF.

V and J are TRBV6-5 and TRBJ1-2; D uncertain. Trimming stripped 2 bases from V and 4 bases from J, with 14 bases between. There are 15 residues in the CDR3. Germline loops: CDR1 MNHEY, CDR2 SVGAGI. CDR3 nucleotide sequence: TGTGCCAGCAGTTACAGGCCGGGGTCCCCCTATGGCTACACCTTC. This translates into CASSYRPGSPYGYTF.

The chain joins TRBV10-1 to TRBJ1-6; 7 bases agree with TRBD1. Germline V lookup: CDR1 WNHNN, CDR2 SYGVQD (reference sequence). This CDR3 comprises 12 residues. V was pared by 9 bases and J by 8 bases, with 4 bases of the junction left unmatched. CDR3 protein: CARRTGYSPLHF. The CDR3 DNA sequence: TGCGCCAGGCGGACAGGATATTCACCCCTCCACTTT.

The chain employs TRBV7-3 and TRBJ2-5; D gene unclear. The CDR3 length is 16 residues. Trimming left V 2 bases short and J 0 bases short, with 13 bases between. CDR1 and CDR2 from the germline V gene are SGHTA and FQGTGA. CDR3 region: CASSLYPRGHQETQYF. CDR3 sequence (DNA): TGTGCCAGCAGCTTATATCCTCGCGGCCACCAAGAGACCCAGTACTTC.

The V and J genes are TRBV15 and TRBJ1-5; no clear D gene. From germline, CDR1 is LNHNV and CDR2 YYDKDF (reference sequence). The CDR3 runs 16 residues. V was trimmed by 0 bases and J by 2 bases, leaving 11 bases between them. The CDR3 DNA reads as TGTGCCACCAGCAGAGATCGGGGAAATGGCAATCAGCCCCAGCATTTT. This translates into CATSRDRGNGNQPQHF.

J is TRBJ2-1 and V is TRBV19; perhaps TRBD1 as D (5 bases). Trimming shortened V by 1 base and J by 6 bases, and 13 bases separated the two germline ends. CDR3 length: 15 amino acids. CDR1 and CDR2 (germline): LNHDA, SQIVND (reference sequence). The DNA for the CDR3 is TGTGCCAGTAGTATAGTCTGGGGCCCAACCAATGAGCAGTTCTTC. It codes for CASSIVWGPTNEQFF.

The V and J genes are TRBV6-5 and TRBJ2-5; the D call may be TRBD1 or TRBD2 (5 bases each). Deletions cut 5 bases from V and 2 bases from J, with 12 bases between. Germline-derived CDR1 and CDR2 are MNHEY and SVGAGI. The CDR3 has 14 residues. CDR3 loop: CASSPGRLQETQYF. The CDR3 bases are TGTGCCAGCAGTCCAGGGCGACTACAAGAGACCCAGTACTTC.

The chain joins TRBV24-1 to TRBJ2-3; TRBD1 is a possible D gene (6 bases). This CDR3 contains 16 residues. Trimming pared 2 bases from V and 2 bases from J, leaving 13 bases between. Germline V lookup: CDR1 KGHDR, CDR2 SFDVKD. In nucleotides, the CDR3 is TGTGCCACCAGTGATTCCCGCAGGGGATTCACAGATACGCAGTATTTT. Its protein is CATSDSRRGFTDTQYF.